This entry describes one TCR beta chain. This sample stems from a study of technical replicates of blood from several donors. Germline trimming cut 9 bases from V and 2 bases from J; bases unmatched to any gene: 12. Germline loops: CDR1 WNHNN, CDR2 SYGVQD (reference sequence). This CDR3 comprises 15 residues. Measured with immunoSEQ multiplex PCR; TCRdb has only the in-frame clones, and not every one. The table lists 60,000 to 80,000 clones, about nine tenths of them singletons. The chain couples TRBV10-1 to TRBJ2-5; TRBD1 matches 7 bases. This TCR came from a human donor in good health. Some clones in this sample may be carry-over from other donors' samples. The sequencing sample was made of PBMCs. DNA for the CDR3: TGCGCCAGTGACTTGTGCAGGGGGTTACAAGAGACCCAGTACTTC. This translates into CASDLCRGLQETQYF.